The 29 T cell receptor beta chains below were found in one sample sequenced in a study of blood T cell repertoires in COVID-19. Sequencing was performed with immunoSEQ multiplex PCR; in TCRdb, only in-frame clones are kept and a portion is missing. This sample has more than 100,000 clones, with approximately 70% found just once. Sequenced: peripheral blood. The receptors come from a human donor with acute or convalescent COVID-19. The donor label of this sample is uncertain.

The chain links TRBV7-7 to TRBJ2-5, with D perhaps TRBD2 (6 bases). This CDR3 is built from 14 residues. V lost 3 bases and J lost 5, with 13 bases in between. Germline V CDR1 and CDR2: SSHAT, FNYEAQ (reference sequence). Here the CDR3 reads CASSLAGSGETQYF. The CDR3 DNA reads as TGTGCCAGCAGCTTGGCGGGGTCAGGGGAGACCCAGTACTTC. Full variable domain (outside the CDR3, taken from reference TRBV7-7 and TRBJ2-5): GAGVSQSPRYKVTKRGQDVTLRCDPISSHATLYWYQQALGQGPEFLTYFNYEAQPDKSGLPSDRFSAERPEGSISTLTIQRTEQRDSAMYRCASSLAGSGETQYFGPGTRLLVL.

The chain combines TRBV9 with TRBJ2-3; 9 bases fit TRBD1. This CDR3 contains 16 residues. After removal of 4 bases from V and 0 bases from J, the junction contained 6 bases not matched to a gene. The V gene's germline CDR1 is SGDLS and CDR2 YYNGEE. The CDR3 sequence is CASSPGTGRSTDTQYF. Here the CDR3 DNA reads TGTGCCAGCAGCCCGGGGACAGGGAGGAGCACAGATACGCAGTATTTT.

The rearrangement uses TRBV12-1 and TRBJ1-4. TRBV12-1 constitutes a pseudogene. The CDR3 totals 15 residues. This CDR3 is CASSPWGGPNEKLFF. As DNA, the CDR3 is TGTGCCAGCAGCCCCTGGGGGGGCCCTAATGAAAAACTGTTTTTT.

To note about this clone: Other DNA sequences in this specimen translate into the identical CDR3. The chain employs TRBV5-1 and TRBJ2-7; TRBD1 might be the D (6 bases). The germline V gene encodes CDR1 SGHRS and CDR2 YFSETQ. V lost 2 bases and J lost 3, with 9 bases in between. CDR3 length: 13 residues. The CDR3 here is CASSLEQGYEQYF. The CDR3 region has the DNA TGCGCCAGCAGCTTAGAACAGGGCTACGAGCAGTACTTC.

This chain uses TRBV18 with TRBJ1-2; no definite D call. Deletions cut 6 bases from V and 4 bases from J, with 15 bases between. From germline, CDR1 is KGHSH and CDR2 LQKENI. This CDR3 region has 14 residues. The CDR3 region has the DNA TGTGCCAGCTCTCCCGGGGAGTCCTTCTATGGCTACACCTTC. Protein: CASSPGESFYGYTF.

The gene calls are TRBV7-9 and TRBJ1-1; D unclear. This CDR3 has 13 amino acids. Germline V gene sequence: CDR1 SEHNR, CDR2 FQNEAQ (reference sequence). V was trimmed by 3 bases and J by 5 bases, leaving 10 bases between them. This CDR3 is CASSFPGGTEAFF. CDR3 nucleotide sequence: TGTGCCAGCAGCTTCCCGGGTGGAACTGAAGCTTTCTTT.

CDR3 protein: CASSLGVTGAPEETQYF. The CDR3 coding sequence is TGTGCCAGCAGCTTAGGAGTGACAGGGGCGCCTGAGGAGACCCAGTACTTC. The gene calls are TRBV7-9 and TRBJ2-5; 8 nucleotides line up with TRBD1. V lost 1 base, J lost 5 bases, and 12 bases stayed unmatched. The CDR3 spans 17 residues. Germline V gene lookup returns CDR1 SEHNR and CDR2 FQNEAQ (reference sequence).

This clone was seen a handful of times. The V gene is TRBV10-3, the J gene TRBJ1-6, with D possibly TRBD1 on 6 matching bases. Germline-derived CDR1 and CDR2 are ENHRY and SYGVKD. The CDR3 contains 17 residues. V was trimmed by 6 bases and J by 0 bases, leaving 15 bases between them. CDR3 in amino acids: CAISAGTRSSYNSPLHF. In DNA, the CDR3 is TGTGCCATCAGCGCCGGGACACGAAGCTCCTATAATTCACCCCTCCACTTT.

J is TRBJ1-1 and V is TRBV18; perhaps TRBD1 as D (5 bases). This CDR3 is built from 16 residues. V was pared by 3 bases and J by 0 bases, with 14 bases between. Per the germline V gene, CDR1 is KGHSH and CDR2 is LQKENI. As DNA, the CDR3 is TGTGCCAGCTCACCGGGGCAGGGAGGCTTGAACACTGAAGCTTTCTTT. As protein: CASSPGQGGLNTEAFF.

The chain recombines TRBV5-6 with TRBJ1-4; D is unresolved. Germline V gives CDR1 SGHDT, CDR2 YYEEEE. V was clipped by 4 bases and J by 0 bases, with 13 bases between them. The CDR3 has 16 residues. CDR3 residues: CASSPPTGATNEKLFF. CDR3 sequence (DNA): TGTGCCAGCAGCCCTCCGACCGGGGCAACTAATGAAAAACTGTTTTTT.

J is TRBJ1-2 and V is TRBV14; 8 positions agree with TRBD1. V lost 0 bases and J lost 8; bases outside the gene matches: 8. The CDR3 loop spans 15 amino acids. Germline V lookup: CDR1 SGHDN, CDR2 FVKESK. CDR3 residues: CASSQDQGRGQGYTF. The CDR3 DNA reads as TGTGCCAGCAGCCAAGATCAGGGCAGGGGGCAAGGCTACACCTTC.

This sequence joins TRBV6-5 and TRBJ1-6; a possible D gene is TRBD1 (6 bases). The CDR3 has 16 amino acids. CDR1 is MNHEY, CDR2 SVGAGI, per germline. Trimming shortened V by 0 bases and J by 6 bases, and 12 bases separated the two germline ends. The chain's CDR3 is CASSYSSQGRNSPLHF. DNA of the CDR3: TGTGCCAGCAGTTACTCGAGTCAGGGGCGTAATTCACCCCTCCACTTT.

This sequence joins TRBV9 and TRBJ1-1; D might be TRBD1 (5 bases). Germline CDR1 is SGDLS and CDR2 is YYNGEE. V was shortened by 1 base and J by 4 bases, with 14 bases between the two germline ends. There are 15 residues in the CDR3. CDR3 sequence reads: CASSVSTVRGTEAFF. CDR3 in DNA: TGTGCCAGCAGCGTATCGACAGTTCGTGGCACTGAAGCTTTCTTT.

The rearrangement joins TRBV18 to TRBJ2-1; 9 nucleotides line up with TRBD2. The germline gives CDR1 KGHSH, CDR2 LQKENI. The CDR3 spans 15 residues. J gave up 6 bases and V 3 bases, and 6 bases lay outside the gene matches. CDR3 sequence (DNA): TGTGCCAGCTCACCCGACGGCGGGGGGGGCAATGAGCAGTTCTTC. Protein: CASSPDGGGGNEQFF.

The rearrangement uses TRBV27 and TRBJ2-7; 8 bases line up with TRBD1. CDR1 is MNHEY and CDR2 is SMNVEV in the germline V gene (reference sequence). This CDR3 spans 13 amino acids. V lost 3 bases and J lost 3; bases outside the gene matches: 1. DNA of the CDR3: TGTGCCAGCAGTTTCGGACAGGGCTACGAGCAGTACTTC. This sequence encodes CASSFGQGYEQYF.

J is TRBJ1-1 and V is TRBV28; TRBD1 agrees at 8 bases. V shed 4 bases and J 2 bases; nucleotides not matched to a gene: 9. This CDR3 comprises 16 residues. The germline CDR1 and CDR2 sequences are MDHEN and SYDVKM. This chain's CDR3 is CASSWGGTGVNTEAFF. The CDR3 bases are TGTGCCAGCAGTTGGGGTGGGACAGGCGTAAACACTGAAGCTTTCTTT. The full variable domain, in which reference TRBV28 and TRBJ1-1 provide the parts outside the CDR3, is DVKVTQSSRYLVKRTGEKVFLECVQDMDHENMFWYRQDPGLGLRLIYFSYDVKMKEKGDIPEGYSVSREKKERFSLILESASTNQTSMYLCASSWGGTGVNTEAFFGQGTRLTVV.

This rearrangement joins TRBV24-1 to TRBJ1-1; 10 nucleotides match TRBD1. Germline V gene sequence: CDR1 KGHDR, CDR2 SFDVKD. V lost 4 bases, J lost 3 bases, and 16 bases stayed unmatched. The CDR3 contains 19 residues. CDR3: CATSELPGQGRKVDTEAFF. In nucleotides, the CDR3 is TGTGCCACCAGTGAATTACCGGGACAGGGGAGGAAGGTGGACACTGAAGCTTTCTTT.

This clone was counted between two and nine times. This chain uses TRBV19 with TRBJ1-5, with 7 nucleotides matching TRBD1. The CDR3 spans 16 residues. The germline CDR1 and CDR2 sequences are LNHDA and SQIVND (reference sequence). J lost 0 bases, V lost 6 bases, and 8 bases had no gene match. The CDR3 loop is CASRAWDSGSNQPQHF. Written as DNA, the CDR3 is TGTGCCAGTAGGGCCTGGGACAGCGGTAGCAATCAGCCCCAGCATTTT. The variable domain in full, with the rest retrieved from reference TRBV19 and TRBJ1-5, is DGGITQSPKYLFRKEGQNVTLSCEQNLNHDAMYWYRQDPGQGLRLIYYSQIVNDFQKGDIAEGYSVSREKKESFPLTVTSAQKNPTAFYLCASRAWDSGSNQPQHFGDGTRLSIL.

V gene TRBV6-6 combines with J gene TRBJ2-7; 9 nucleotides align to TRBD1. J was trimmed by 4 bases and V by 0 bases; bases with no gene match: 1. The CDR3 sequence is 14 residues long. CDR1 is MNHNY and CDR2 is SVGAGI in the germline V gene (reference sequence). This CDR3 is CASSYSDRGYEQYF. CDR3 DNA sequence: TGTGCCAGCAGTTACTCTGACAGGGGGTACGAGCAGTACTTC.

The chain uses TRBV7-8 and TRBJ2-1; tentative D call: TRBD2 (5 bases). The CDR3 runs 12 residues. Germline-derived CDR1 and CDR2 are SGHVS and FQNEAQ. Trimming took 5 bases from V and 10 from J, leaving 12 bases between them. CDR3 sequence (DNA): TGTGCCAGCAGCCGAACGGGAAGGGAGCAGTTCTTC. Residues: CASSRTGREQFF.

V is TRBV5-6 and J is TRBJ1-6; D unclear. Trimming pared 7 bases from V and 2 bases from J, leaving 7 bases between. CDR3 size: 13 residues. The germline V gene has CDR1 SGHDT and CDR2 YYEEEE. In nucleotides, the CDR3 is TGTGCCAGCTCGGAGACCTATAATTCACCCCTCCACTTT. This encodes CASSETYNSPLHF. Based on the CDR3 plus reference TRBV5-6 and TRBJ1-6, the full variable domain is DAGVTQSPTHLIKTRGQQVTLRCSPKSGHDTVSWYQQALGQGPQFIFQYYEEEERQRGNFPDRFSGHQFPNYSSELNVNALLLGDSALYLCASSETYNSPLHFGNGTRLTVT.

The gene calls are TRBV10-1 and TRBJ2-2; no firm D call. The germline CDR1 and CDR2 sequences are WNHNN and SYGVQD (reference sequence). CDR3 size: 13 residues. The V gene lost 3 bases and the J gene lost 6 bases, with 8 bases spanning the gap. The CDR3 nucleotides read TGCGCCAGCAGTGAATTCGGGTCCGGGGAGCTGTTTTTT. It encodes CASSEFGSGELFF.

CDR3 amino acids: CASRGDRERTYDYEQYF. CDR3 sequence (DNA): TGTGCCAGCAGGGGGGACAGGGAGAGGACCTACGACTACGAGCAGTACTTC. The genes are TRBV2 and TRBJ2-7; the match to TRBD1 covers 9 bases. V was clipped by 6 bases and J by 3 bases; unmatched bases: 15. This CDR3 region has 17 residues. The germline V gene encodes CDR1 SNHLY and CDR2 FYNNEI.

This rearrangement joins TRBV9 to TRBJ1-6; a possible D gene is TRBD1 (5 bases). Germline lookup yields CDR1 SGDLS and CDR2 YYNGEE. Trimming pared 4 bases from V and 6 bases from J, leaving 14 bases between. CDR3 length equals 15 residues. DNA for the CDR3: TGTGCCAGCAGCCCTCTAGGACATCGTAATTCACCCCTCCACTTT. This sequence encodes CASSPLGHRNSPLHF.

The rearrangement joins TRBV6-5 to TRBJ1-6; TRBD1 might be the D (6 bases). The CDR3 is 15 residues long. V was trimmed by 7 bases and J by 10 bases, leaving 20 bases between them. Germline CDR1 MNHEY, CDR2 SVGAGI. The CDR3 bases are TGTGCCAGCATCTTCTCATTTACAGGGAAATCACCCCTCCACTTT. This codes for CASIFSFTGKSPLHF.

This clone was counted a single time. The chain has TRBV10-3 and TRBJ2-7, with TRBD2 matching over 8 bases. The J segment lost 5 bases and the V segment lost 8 bases, leaving 11 bases of the junction unmatched. This CDR3 contains 14 residues. Germline CDR1 is ENHRY and CDR2 is SYGVKD. CDR3 nucleotides: TGTGCCATCCGAGCGGGGGCCTCGGGGGACGAGCAGTACTTC. Translated: CAIRAGASGDEQYF.

The chain recombines TRBV2 with TRBJ1-2; 8 nucleotides align to TRBD1. Germline V gene sequence: CDR1 SNHLY, CDR2 FYNNEI. This CDR3 is built from 13 residues. J gave up 7 bases and V 4 bases, and 5 bases lay outside the gene matches. The CDR3 reads CASSGQGAAGYTF. In nucleotides, the CDR3 is TGTGCCAGCAGTGGGCAGGGGGCTGCTGGCTACACCTTC. The variable domain in full, with the rest retrieved from reference TRBV2 and TRBJ1-2, is EPEVTQTPSHQVTQMGQEVILRCVPISNHLYFYWYRQILGQKVEFLVSFYNNEISEKSEIFDDQFSVERPDGSNFTLKIRSTKLEDSAMYFCASSGQGAAGYTFGSGTRLTVV.

The table lists this clone with a few counts. This chain links TRBV6-1 with TRBJ1-2, with 10 positions matching TRBD1. Per the germline V gene, CDR1 is MNHNS and CDR2 is SASEGT. The CDR3 runs to 16 residues. After removal of 2 bases from V and 7 bases from J, the junction contained 10 bases not matched to a gene. CDR3: CASSETSGTGDPGYTF. CDR3 bases: TGTGCCAGCAGTGAAACATCCGGGACAGGGGACCCTGGCTACACCTTC.

V is TRBV28 and J is TRBJ1-6; 12 bases agree with TRBD1. CDR3 size: 18 residues. The V and J ends lost 6 bases and 9 bases, in that order; junction bases with no gene match: 15. Germline loops: CDR1 MDHEN, CDR2 SYDVKM. The CDR3 nucleotides read TGTGCCAGCAGCACTATGGGGGGACAGGGGGCGCGGGGTTCACCCCTCCACTTT. It specifies CASSTMGGQGARGSPLHF.